This entry lists 27 T cell receptor beta chains sequenced from one sample in a study of blood T cell repertoires in COVID-19. The assay was immunoSEQ multiplex PCR, and TCRdb's table has in-frame clones only and misses some. The sample consists of some 58,000 clones, about 81% of them appearing once. Source material: peripheral blood. The receptors were sampled from a man in his 60s with COVID-19, enrolled during active disease.

V usage is TRBV10-2 and J usage is TRBJ2-3; D ambiguous. CDR1 is WSHSY and CDR2 is SAAADI in the germline V gene. V was clipped by 2 bases and J by 2 bases, with 11 bases between them. The CDR3 has 15 amino acids. The CDR3 DNA sequence: TGCGCCAGCAGTGAGATATCCTACGTCACAGATACGCAGTATTTT. It codes for CASSEISYVTDTQYF.

J is TRBJ1-4 and V is TRBV27; 12 nucleotides line up with TRBD1. J was trimmed by 2 bases and V by 3 bases; bases with no gene match: 13. The V gene's germline CDR1 is MNHEY and CDR2 SMNVEV (reference sequence). The CDR3 contains 20 residues. The CDR3 sequence: CASSFPPGQGAAGTNEKLFF. CDR3 bases: TGTGCCAGCAGTTTCCCTCCGGGACAGGGGGCGGCCGGCACTAATGAAAAACTGTTTTTT.

V and J are TRBV7-8 and TRBJ2-6; 10 nucleotides match TRBD1. V shed 5 bases and J 0 bases; nucleotides not matched to a gene: 4. Germline CDR1 is SGHVS and CDR2 is FQNEAQ. This CDR3 spans 17 amino acids. The CDR3 DNA sequence: TGTGCCAGCAGCCCGACAGGGGGCCTCTCTGGGGCCAACGTCCTGACTTTC. Translating it yields CASSPTGGLSGANVLTF. Complete variable domain (other parts from reference TRBV7-8 and TRBJ2-6): GAGVSQSPRYKVAKRGQDVALRCDPISGHVSLFWYQQALGQGPEFLTYFQNEAQLDKSGLPSDRFFAERPEGSVSTLKIQRTQQEDSAVYLCASSPTGGLSGANVLTFGAGSRLTVL.

V gene TRBV6-5 combines with J gene TRBJ2-7; unclear D gene. CDR3 length: 15 amino acids. V was shortened by 2 bases and J by 0 bases, with 11 bases between the two germline ends. The V gene's germline CDR1 is MNHEY and CDR2 SVGAGI. This CDR3 is CASSYVRKSSYEQYF. The CDR3 DNA is TGTGCCAGCAGTTACGTCAGGAAAAGCTCCTACGAGCAGTACTTC.

J is TRBJ2-5 and V is TRBV2; the match to TRBD2 covers 8 bases. Germline V CDR1 and CDR2: SNHLY, FYNNEI. V dropped 8 bases and J dropped 1; count of bases not matched to a gene: 0. CDR3 length: 12 residues. CDR3 in amino acids: CASGTSQETQYF. In nucleotides, the CDR3 is TGTGCCAGCGGGACTAGCCAAGAGACCCAGTACTTC.

This rearrangement joins TRBV7-6 to TRBJ2-7; D might be TRBD1 (5 bases). Germline V gene lookup returns CDR1 SGHVS and CDR2 FNYEAQ. This CDR3 contains 13 residues. The V end was cut by 4 bases, the J end by 9 bases, with 16 bases between. Written as DNA, the CDR3 is TGTGCCAGCAGCTCAGCCAAACAGGAGATGCAGTACTTC. Protein: CASSSAKQEMQYF.

The chain links TRBV5-1 to TRBJ1-1, with D perhaps TRBD1 (5 bases). This CDR3 is built from 14 residues. V lost 4 bases to trimming and J lost 1 base, with 11 bases between them. The germline CDR1 and CDR2 sequences are SGHRS and YFSETQ. For the CDR3, the DNA is TGCGCCAGCAGCGGAGGGACCGGGAACACTGAAGCTTTCTTT. Translating gives CASSGGTGNTEAFF.

This chain connects TRBV2 to TRBJ2-2, with TRBD1 matching 8 bases. This CDR3 region has 14 residues. J lost 4 bases, V lost 6 bases, and 4 bases had no gene match. Germline-derived CDR1 and CDR2 are SNHLY and FYNNEI. The CDR3 sequence is CASRTGAGTGELFF. The CDR3 region has the DNA TGTGCCAGCAGGACAGGGGCTGGCACCGGGGAGCTGTTTTTT. The full variable domain, with the rest looked up from reference TRBV2 and TRBJ2-2, is EPEVTQTPSHQVTQMGQEVILRCVPISNHLYFYWYRQILGQKVEFLVSFYNNEISEKSEIFDDQFSVERPDGSNFTLKIRSTKLEDSAMYFCASRTGAGTGELFFGEGSRLTVL.

The chain has TRBV21-1 and TRBJ1-2. TRBV21-1 is labeled a pseudogene. The CDR3 contains 19 residues. For the CDR3, the DNA is TGTGCCAGCAGCATGTCTGTTAGGGGACTCTACTTAGCTAACTATGGCTACACCTTC. This codes for CASSMSVRGLYLANYGYTF.

This rearrangement joins TRBV27 to TRBJ2-5, with TRBD1 identical over 11 bases. With 6 bases clipped from V and 9 bases from J, the junction kept 18 bases outside the gene matches. The CDR3 extends over 17 amino acids. Germline V gene sequence: CDR1 MNHEY, CDR2 SMNVEV (reference sequence). CDR3 loop: CASSPTIPDRGRMAQYF. In DNA, the CDR3 is TGTGCCAGCAGCCCAACCATCCCGGACAGGGGGCGGATGGCCCAGTACTTC.

This chain connects TRBV19 to TRBJ1-2; TRBD1 is a possible D gene (5 bases). The CDR3 runs 14 residues. Germline CDR1 reads LNHDA; CDR2 reads SQIVND (reference sequence). The V end was cut by 3 bases, the J end by 2 bases, with 10 bases between. DNA of the CDR3: TGTGCCAGTAGTATTCCGGACATCAACTATGGCTACACCTTC. As protein: CASSIPDINYGYTF.

The CDR3 DNA is TGTGCCAGCGCCGGGACAGGGGGATTTGGCTATGGCTACACCTTC. Its protein is CASAGTGGFGYGYTF. V and J are TRBV19 and TRBJ1-2, with 11 bases matching TRBD1. Germline CDR1 is LNHDA and CDR2 is SQIVND (reference sequence). This CDR3 region has 15 residues. With V trimmed by 9 bases and J by 4 bases, 10 bases remained unmatched.

V is TRBV27 and J is TRBJ1-1; the D gene is possibly TRBD1 (6 bases). Germline CDR1 is MNHEY and CDR2 is SMNVEV (reference sequence). Trimming cost V 5 bases and J 3 bases, with 22 bases left between them. This CDR3 region has 17 residues. CDR3 in DNA: TGTGCCAGCAGTCCACTCCACAGGGACCCACGGGACACTGAAGCTTTCTTT. The encoded protein is CASSPLHRDPRDTEAFF.

This clone occurred many times. The gene calls are TRBV10-1 and TRBJ1-3; no clear D. V lost 6 bases to trimming and J lost 1 base, with 10 bases between them. The CDR3 has 14 residues. Germline CDR1 WNHNN, CDR2 SYGVQD (reference sequence). Here the CDR3 reads CASRRRESGNTIYF. The CDR3 nucleotides are TGCGCCAGCAGACGGCGGGAGTCTGGAAACACCATATATTTT.

V is TRBV7-2 and J is TRBJ2-7, with 9 bases identical to TRBD1. Losses at the gene ends were 5 bases for V and 2 bases for J; bases not matched to a gene: 4. Per the germline V gene, CDR1 is SGHTA and CDR2 is FQGNSA. The CDR3 is 14 residues long. CDR3 region: CASSGWTGAYEQYF. For the CDR3, the DNA is TGTGCCAGCAGCGGATGGACAGGGGCCTACGAGCAGTACTTC. Full variable domain (rest looked up from reference TRBV7-2 and TRBJ2-7): GAGVSQSPSNKVTEKGKDVELRCDPISGHTALYWYRQSLGQGLEFLIYFQGNSAPDKSGLPSDRFSAERTGGSVSTLTIQRTQQEDSAVYLCASSGWTGAYEQYFGPGTRLTVT.

The chain has TRBV5-4 and TRBJ2-7; 8 bases are a match to TRBD1. Unmatched junction bases numbered 0, after V lost 4 bases and J lost 3 bases. CDR1 and CDR2 (germline): SGHNT, YYREEE (reference sequence). The CDR3 contains 12 residues. The DNA for the CDR3 is TGTGCCAGCAGCGGACAGGGCTACGAGCAGTACTTC. It is translated as CASSGQGYEQYF.

The chain is built from TRBV9 and TRBJ2-7; TRBD2 might be the D (5 bases). The ends were cut back, 0 bases at V and 9 bases at J, with 16 bases in the middle. Germline CDR1 reads SGDLS; CDR2 reads YYNGEE. The CDR3 covers 14 residues. CDR3 region: CASSVAGIETSQYF. The CDR3 DNA is TGTGCCAGCAGCGTAGCGGGGATCGAGACTTCGCAGTACTTC. The entire variable domain, with the rest obtained from reference TRBV9 and TRBJ2-7, is as follows: DSGVTQTPKHLITATGQRVTLRCSPRSGDLSVYWYQQSLDQGLQFLIQYYNGEERAKGNILERFSAQQFPDLHSELNLSSLELGDSALYFCASSVAGIETSQYFGPGTRLTVT.

This chain connects TRBV5-1 to TRBJ1-1; 7 positions agree with TRBD1. V trimming: 0 bases; J trimming: 6 bases; junction bases outside the gene matches: 5. The germline V gene has CDR1 SGHRS and CDR2 YFSETQ. The CDR3 totals 14 residues. CDR3 residues: CASSLETGLAEAFF. CDR3 sequence (DNA): TGCGCCAGCAGCTTGGAGACAGGGTTGGCTGAAGCTTTCTTT.

This sequence joins TRBV5-1 and TRBJ2-7; TRBD1 matches at 7 bases. This CDR3 region has 15 residues. The trim removed 4 bases at V and 1 base at J, leaving 8 bases unmatched. Germline V gene data show CDR1 as SGHRS and CDR2 as YFSETQ. The DNA for the CDR3 is TGCGCCAGCAGCCCGGGACAGCTCGTTTCCTACGAGCAGTACTTC. Its protein product is CASSPGQLVSYEQYF.

J is TRBJ2-3 and V is TRBV5-1, with D possibly TRBD2 on 6 matching bases. This CDR3 contains 14 residues. Germline values: CDR1 SGHRS, CDR2 YFSETQ. Trimming cost V 3 bases and J 1 base, with 9 bases left between them. CDR3 sequence (DNA): TGCGCCAGCAGCTCGGGACTGGGCACAGATACGCAGTATTTT. Protein sequence: CASSSGLGTDTQYF.

This sequence joins TRBV7-2 and TRBJ1-6, with D tentatively TRBD1 (6 bases). CDR3 length: 15 amino acids. Trimming removed 1 base from V and 9 bases from J, with 13 bases in between. CDR1 is SGHTA and CDR2 is FQGNSA in the germline V gene. The CDR3 sequence is CASSLGGTGSSPLHF. The CDR3, as DNA: TGTGCCAGCAGCTTAGGGGGAACAGGGTCTTCACCCCTCCACTTT.

The chain carries TRBV14 and TRBJ2-1, with 10 bases fitting TRBD2. The CDR3 loop spans 18 amino acids. The germline V gene has CDR1 SGHDN and CDR2 FVKESK. V was pared by 3 bases and J by 3 bases, with 11 bases of the junction left unmatched. CDR3 protein: CASSHVDFSGGDYNEQFF. The DNA for the CDR3 is TGTGCCAGCAGCCATGTCGACTTCAGCGGGGGGGACTACAATGAGCAGTTCTTC.

The chain recombines TRBV6-2 or TRBV6-3 with TRBJ2-3, with 11 bases lining up with TRBD2. The ends lost 0 bases at V and 5 bases at J; junction bases unmatched: 1. The CDR3 has 15 residues. The germline V gene has CDR1 MNHEY and CDR2 SVGEGT. CDR3 sequence: CASSYSGTSGDTQYF. CDR3 bases: TGTGCCAGCAGTTACTCCGGGACTAGCGGAGATACGCAGTATTTT.

The table lists this clone with a few counts. This chain connects TRBV4-3 to TRBJ2-2, with a weak D call TRBD2 (6 bases). The CDR3 has 18 residues. Between the trimmed V and J ends, which lost 2 bases and 5 bases, there was a span of 21 bases. Germline lookup yields CDR1 LGHNA and CDR2 YSLEER. Here the CDR3 reads CASSQRSAGTVVTGELFF. CDR3 coding DNA: TGCGCCAGCAGCCAACGGAGTGCCGGGACTGTGGTGACCGGGGAGCTGTTTTTT.

This chain uses TRBV5-4 with TRBJ2-5; 14 nucleotides match TRBD2. V trimming: 0 bases; J trimming: 5 bases; junction bases outside the gene matches: 0. The length of the CDR3 is 15 residues. In germline, CDR1 is SGHNT, CDR2 YYREEE (reference sequence). CDR3 DNA sequence: TGTGCCAGCAGCTTGGGACTAGCGGGGGGGGAGACCCAGTACTTC. Encoded protein: CASSLGLAGGETQYF.

This chain connects TRBV6-4 to TRBJ1-2; D possibly corresponds to TRBD1 (5 bases). The germline V gene has CDR1 MRHNA and CDR2 SNTAGT. The V and J ends lost 9 bases and 2 bases respectively, with 16 bases between them. The CDR3 consists of 14 residues. The CDR3, as DNA: TGTGCCAGAATCCGAGACAGAGCAAACTATGGCTACACCTTC. This codes for CARIRDRANYGYTF.

This sequence joins TRBV11-3 and TRBJ2-3; TRBD1 is a possible D gene (6 bases). CDR3 length: 16 residues. V was pared by 5 bases and J by 0 bases, with 15 bases between. The germline gives CDR1 SGHNT, CDR2 YENEEA. CDR3 region: CASSPKWTASTDTQYF. CDR3 sequence (DNA): TGTGCCAGCAGCCCAAAGTGGACAGCGAGCACAGATACGCAGTATTTT.